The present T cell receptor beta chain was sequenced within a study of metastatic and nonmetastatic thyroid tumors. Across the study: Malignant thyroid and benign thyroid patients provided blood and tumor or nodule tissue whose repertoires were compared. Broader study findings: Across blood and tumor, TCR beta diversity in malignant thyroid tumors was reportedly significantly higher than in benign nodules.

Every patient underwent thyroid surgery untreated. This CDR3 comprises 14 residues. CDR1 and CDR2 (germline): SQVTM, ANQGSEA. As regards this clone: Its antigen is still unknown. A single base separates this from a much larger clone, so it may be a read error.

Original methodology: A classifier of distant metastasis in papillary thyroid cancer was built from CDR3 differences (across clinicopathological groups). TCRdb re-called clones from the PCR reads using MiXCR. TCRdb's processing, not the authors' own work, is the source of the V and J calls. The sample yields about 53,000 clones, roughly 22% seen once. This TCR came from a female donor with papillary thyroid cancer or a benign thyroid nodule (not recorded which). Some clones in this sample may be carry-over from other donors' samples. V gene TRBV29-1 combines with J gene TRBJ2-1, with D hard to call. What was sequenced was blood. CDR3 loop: CSVEAGYSYDEQFF. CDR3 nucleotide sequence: TGCAGCGTTGAAGCCGGTTATAGCTACGATGAGCAGTTCTTC.